The entry that follows covers one TCR beta chain sequence. What it binds is not known. The germline gene is not matched at one end of the junction; a read error may be the cause. Profiled with immunoSEQ multiplex PCR; TCRdb holds only in-frame clones, not every one. The repertoire holds 90,000 to 140,000 clones, more than 75% seen once, with about 5% in the top ten. CDR1 and CDR2 (germline): SGHRS, YFSETQ. CDR3 length: 13 residues. The data are from a study of T cell responses to AZD1222 COVID-19 vaccine. Findings and caveats of the study: Along spike, vaccine-associated CD4 TCRs were found throughout, with dominance at 160-218 and 743-854. In a largely white British group with more females than males, clonal diversity was possibly underestimated.

The source is an adult in good health. The sample in question was peripheral blood, obtained on day 0 of AZD1222 vaccination. V usage is TRBV5-1 and J usage is TRBJ2-1; D gene ambiguous. CDR3 protein: CASTLSSYNEQFF. In DNA form, the CDR3 reads TGCGCCAGCACCTTGAGCTCCTACAATGAGCAGTTCTTC.